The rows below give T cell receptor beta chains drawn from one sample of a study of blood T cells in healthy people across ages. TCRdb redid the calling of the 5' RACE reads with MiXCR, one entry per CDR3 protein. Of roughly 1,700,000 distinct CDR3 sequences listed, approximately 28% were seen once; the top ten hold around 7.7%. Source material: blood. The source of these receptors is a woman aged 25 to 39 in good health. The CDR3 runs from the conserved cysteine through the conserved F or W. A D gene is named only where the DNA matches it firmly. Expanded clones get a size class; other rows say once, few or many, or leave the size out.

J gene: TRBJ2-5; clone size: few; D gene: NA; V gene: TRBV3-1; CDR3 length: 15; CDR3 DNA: TGTGCCAGCAGCCAAGGGCTAGCGATGGTTGAGACCCAGTACTTC; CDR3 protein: CASSQGLAMVETQYF
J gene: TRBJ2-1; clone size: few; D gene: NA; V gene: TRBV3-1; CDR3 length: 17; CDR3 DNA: TGTGCCAGCAGCCAAGACAGGGGCGGGCTGTCCTACAATGAGCAGTTCTTC; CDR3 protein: CASSQDRGGLSYNEQFF
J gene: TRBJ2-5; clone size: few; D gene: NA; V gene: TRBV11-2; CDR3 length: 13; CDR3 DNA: TGTGCCAGCAGCTTATTCCCCCTCGGGGAGCAGTACTTC; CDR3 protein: CASSLFPLGEQYF
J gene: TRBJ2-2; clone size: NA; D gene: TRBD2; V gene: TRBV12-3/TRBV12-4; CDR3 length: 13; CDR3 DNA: TGTGCCAGCAGTTTAGGGGAGGGCGGGGAGCTGTTTTTT; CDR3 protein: CASSLGEGGELFF
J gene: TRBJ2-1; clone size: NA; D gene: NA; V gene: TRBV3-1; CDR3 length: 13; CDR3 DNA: TGTGCCAGCAGCCAGCCCCGGGGGATTGAGCAGTTCTTC; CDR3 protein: CASSQPRGIEQFF
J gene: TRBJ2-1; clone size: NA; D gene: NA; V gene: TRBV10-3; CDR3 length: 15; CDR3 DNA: TGTGCCATCAGTGTTCCGGGACTGGAAAACAATGAGCAGTTCTTC; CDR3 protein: CAISVPGLENNEQFF
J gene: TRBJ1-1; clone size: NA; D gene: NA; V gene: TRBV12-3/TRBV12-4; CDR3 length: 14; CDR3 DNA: TGTGCCAGCAGTTCCAGGGATAGACGGACTGAAGCTTTCTTT; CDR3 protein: CASSSRDRRTEAFF
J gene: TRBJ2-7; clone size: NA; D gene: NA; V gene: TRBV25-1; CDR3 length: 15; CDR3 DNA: TGTGCCAGCAGTGAAGCCGGGACGCAAAGCCACGAGCAGTACTTC; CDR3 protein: CASSEAGTQSHEQYF
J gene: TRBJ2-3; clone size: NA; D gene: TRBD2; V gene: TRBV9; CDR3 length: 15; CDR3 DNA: TGTGCCAGCGCTAGCGGGGCCACTAGCACAGATACGCAGTATTTT; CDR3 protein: CASASGATSTDTQYF
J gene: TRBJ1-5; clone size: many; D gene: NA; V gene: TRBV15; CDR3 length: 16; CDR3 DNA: TGTGCCACCAGCGGAAACCGCATGACGGGGAATCAGCCCCAGCATTTT; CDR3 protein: CATSGNRMTGNQPQHF
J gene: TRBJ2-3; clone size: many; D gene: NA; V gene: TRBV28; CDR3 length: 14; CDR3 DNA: TGTGCCAGCAGCTTGGCACTAGCTACAGATACGCAGTATTTT; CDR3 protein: CASSLALATDTQYF
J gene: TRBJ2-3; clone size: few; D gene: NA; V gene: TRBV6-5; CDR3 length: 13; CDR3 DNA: TGTGCCAGCTGTCCCGGAAACACAGATACGCAGTATTTT; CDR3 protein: CASCPGNTDTQYF
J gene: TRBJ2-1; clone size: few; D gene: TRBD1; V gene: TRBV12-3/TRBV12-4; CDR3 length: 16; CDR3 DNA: TGTGCCAGCAGCTCCGGGACAGGGAAAACCTACAATGAGCAGTTCTTC; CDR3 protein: CASSSGTGKTYNEQFF
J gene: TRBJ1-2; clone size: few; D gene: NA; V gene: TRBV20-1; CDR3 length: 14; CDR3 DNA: TGCAGTGCTAGCGATAGACAAGCTAACTATGGCTACACCTTC; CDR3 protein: CSASDRQANYGYTF
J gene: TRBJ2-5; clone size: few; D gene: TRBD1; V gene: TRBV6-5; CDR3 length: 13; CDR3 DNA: TGTGCCGTTCAGCGTACAGGGGTAGAGACCCAGTACTTC; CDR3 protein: CAVQRTGVETQYF
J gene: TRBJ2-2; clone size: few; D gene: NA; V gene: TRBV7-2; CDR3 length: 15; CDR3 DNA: TGTGCCAGCAGCGTAGGACCGGCCAACTACGGGGAGCTGTTTTTT; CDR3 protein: CASSVGPANYGELFF
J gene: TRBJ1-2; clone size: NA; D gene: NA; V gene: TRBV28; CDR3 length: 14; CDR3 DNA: TGTGCCACCTCCACCCCATACAAGAGCTATGGCTACACCTTC; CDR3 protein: CATSTPYKSYGYTF
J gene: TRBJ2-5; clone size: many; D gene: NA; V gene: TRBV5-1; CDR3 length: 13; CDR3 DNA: TGCGCCAGCAGTACAGGTATCGGAGAGACCCAGTACTTC; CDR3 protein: CASSTGIGETQYF
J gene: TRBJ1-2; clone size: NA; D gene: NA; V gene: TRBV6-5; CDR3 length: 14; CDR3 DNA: TGTGCCAGCAGGCCCGTCCAGGTTAACTATGGCTACACCTTC; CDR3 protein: CASRPVQVNYGYTF
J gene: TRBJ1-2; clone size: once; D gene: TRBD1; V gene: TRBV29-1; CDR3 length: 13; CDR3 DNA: TGCAACGTGGGACAGGGGGCTAACTATGGCTACACCTTC; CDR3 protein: CNVGQGANYGYTF
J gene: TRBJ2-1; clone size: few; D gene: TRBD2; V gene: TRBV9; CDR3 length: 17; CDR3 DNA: TGTGCCAGCAGCCCATTGGGGAGCGGGGGGGCTAGGAATGAGCAGTTCTTC; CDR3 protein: CASSPLGSGGARNEQFF
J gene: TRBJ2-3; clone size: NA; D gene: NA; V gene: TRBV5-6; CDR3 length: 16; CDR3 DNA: TGTGCCAGCAGCTTGGAAAGGGGCCCCCGATCCGATACGCAGTATTTT; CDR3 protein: CASSLERGPRSDTQYF
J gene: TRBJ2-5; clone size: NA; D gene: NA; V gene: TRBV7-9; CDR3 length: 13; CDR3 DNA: TGTGCCGGCAGCTCCGCGGGGACCGACGAGCGGTACTTC; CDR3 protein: CAGSSAGTDERYF
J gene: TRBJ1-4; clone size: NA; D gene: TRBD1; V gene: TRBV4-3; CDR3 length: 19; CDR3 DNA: TGCGCCAGCGGCCCACCCCTCCGGGACAGGGGGCTGTTTAATGAAAAACTGTTTTTT; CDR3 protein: CASGPPLRDRGLFNEKLFF
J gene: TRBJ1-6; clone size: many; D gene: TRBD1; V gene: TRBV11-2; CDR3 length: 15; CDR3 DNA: TGTGCCAGCAGCTTAGTACAGGGGGCAAAATCACCCCTCCACTTT; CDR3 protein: CASSLVQGAKSPLHF
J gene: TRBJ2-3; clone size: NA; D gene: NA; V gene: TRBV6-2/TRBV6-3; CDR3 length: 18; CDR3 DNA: TGTGCCAGCAGTTATTTGAGCGGGCGGGACGTCAGCACAGATACGCAGTATTTT; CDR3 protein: CASSYLSGRDVSTDTQYF
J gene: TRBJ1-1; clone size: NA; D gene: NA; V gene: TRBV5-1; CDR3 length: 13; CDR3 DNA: TGCGCCAGCAGCTGGGACATCGGCACTGAAGCTTTCTTT; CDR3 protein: CASSWDIGTEAFF
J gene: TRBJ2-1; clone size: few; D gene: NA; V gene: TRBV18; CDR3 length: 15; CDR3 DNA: TGTGCCAGCTCACCACCTAGCGGAGAATACAATGAGCAGTTCTTC; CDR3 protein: CASSPPSGEYNEQFF
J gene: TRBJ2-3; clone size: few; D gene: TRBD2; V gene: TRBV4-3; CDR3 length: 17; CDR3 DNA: TGCGCCAGCAGCCAAGAAACCTTAGCGGGAGCCTCCGAAACGCAGTATTTT; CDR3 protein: CASSQETLAGASETQYF
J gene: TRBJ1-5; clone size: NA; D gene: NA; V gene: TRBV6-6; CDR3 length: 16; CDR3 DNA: TGTGCCAGCAGTCACTCTAGGGATTATAGCAATCAGCCCCAGCATTTT; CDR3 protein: CASSHSRDYSNQPQHF
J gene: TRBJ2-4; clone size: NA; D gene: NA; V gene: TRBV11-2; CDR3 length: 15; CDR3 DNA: TGTGCCAGCAGCTCAACTGAGGGAAGCTCCTACGAGCGGTACTTC; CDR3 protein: CASSSTEGSSYERYF
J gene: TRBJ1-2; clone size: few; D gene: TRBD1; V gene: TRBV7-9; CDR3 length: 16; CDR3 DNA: TGTGCCAGCATCAGAGGAGCGCCGGGACAGATTTATGGCTACACCTTC; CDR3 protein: CASIRGAPGQIYGYTF
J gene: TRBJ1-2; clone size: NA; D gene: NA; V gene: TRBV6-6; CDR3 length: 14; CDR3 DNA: TGTGCCAGCAGTTACTCCTCGGGACTCTATGGCTACACCTTC; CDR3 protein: CASSYSSGLYGYTF
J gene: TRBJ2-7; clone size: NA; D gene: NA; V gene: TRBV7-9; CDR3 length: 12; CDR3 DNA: TGTGCCAGCAGCCGAGACGGGCTCGGGCAGTACTTC; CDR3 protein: CASSRDGLGQYF
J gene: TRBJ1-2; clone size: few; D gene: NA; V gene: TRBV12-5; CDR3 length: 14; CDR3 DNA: TGTGCTAGTGGGGTGGACAGTTCTAACTATGGCTACACCTTC; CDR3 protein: CASGVDSSNYGYTF
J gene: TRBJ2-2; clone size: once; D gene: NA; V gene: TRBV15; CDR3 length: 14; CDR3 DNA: TGTGCCACCAGCAGACAGGTGAACACCGGGGAGCTGTTTTTT; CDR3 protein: CATSRQVNTGELFF
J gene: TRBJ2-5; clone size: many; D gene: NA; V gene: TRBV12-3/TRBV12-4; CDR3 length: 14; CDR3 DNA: TGTGCCAGCAGTTTCGGTCAGTTTCAAGAGACCCAGTACTTC; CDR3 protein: CASSFGQFQETQYF
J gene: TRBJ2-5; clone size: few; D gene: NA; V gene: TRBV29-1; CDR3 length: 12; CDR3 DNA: TGCAGCGTTGTGGGGGTCCTAGAGACCCAGTACTTC; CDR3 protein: CSVVGVLETQYF
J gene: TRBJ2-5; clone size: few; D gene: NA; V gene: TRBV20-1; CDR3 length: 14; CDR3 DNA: TGCAGTGCTAGACCCCGCCGGCGTCTAGAGACCCAGTACTTC; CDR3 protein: CSARPRRRLETQYF
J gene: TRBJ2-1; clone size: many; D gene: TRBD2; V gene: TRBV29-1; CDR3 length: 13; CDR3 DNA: TGCAGCGTAGCGGGGGGGGTTTACAATGAGCAGTTCTTC; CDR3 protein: CSVAGGVYNEQFF
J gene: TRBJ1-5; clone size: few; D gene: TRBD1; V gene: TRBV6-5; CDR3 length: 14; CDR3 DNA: TGTGCCAGCAGTCGACGACAGGGGCTTCAGCCCCAGCATTTT; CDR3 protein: CASSRRQGLQPQHF
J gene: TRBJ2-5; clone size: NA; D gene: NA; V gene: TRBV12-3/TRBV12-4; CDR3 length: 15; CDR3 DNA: TGTGCCAGCACCCCGAGAAGGGTTGGGGTAGAGACCCAGTACTTC; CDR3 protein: CASTPRRVGVETQYF
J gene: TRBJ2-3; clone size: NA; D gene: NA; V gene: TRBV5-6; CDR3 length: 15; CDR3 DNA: TGTGCCAGCAGCTTGGTCGGGGGGCACACAGATACGCAGTATTTT; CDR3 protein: CASSLVGGHTDTQYF
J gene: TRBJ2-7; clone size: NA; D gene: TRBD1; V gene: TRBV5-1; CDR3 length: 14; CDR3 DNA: TGCGCCAGCAGCTTCTCCAGGGGGTACTACGAGCAGTACTTC; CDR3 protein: CASSFSRGYYEQYF
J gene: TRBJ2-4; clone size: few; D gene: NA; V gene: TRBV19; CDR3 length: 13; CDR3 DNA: TGTGCCAGTACTATCGAGCCGGGGAACATTCAGTACTTC; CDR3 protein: CASTIEPGNIQYF
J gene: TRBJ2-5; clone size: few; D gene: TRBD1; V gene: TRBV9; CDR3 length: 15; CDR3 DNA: TGTGCCAGCACCATGGGGCAGGGGGTCCAAGAGACCCAGTACTTC; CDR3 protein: CASTMGQGVQETQYF
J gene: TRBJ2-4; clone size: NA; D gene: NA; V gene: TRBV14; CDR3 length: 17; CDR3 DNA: TGTGCCAGCAGCCAACACCGCCCCGGGGTAACCAAAAACATTCAGTACTTC; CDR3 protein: CASSQHRPGVTKNIQYF
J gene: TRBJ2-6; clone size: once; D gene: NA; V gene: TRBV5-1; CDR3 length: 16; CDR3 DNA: TGCGCCAGCAGCACCGGGTTACAATCTGGGGCCAACGTCCTGACTTTC; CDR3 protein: CASSTGLQSGANVLTF
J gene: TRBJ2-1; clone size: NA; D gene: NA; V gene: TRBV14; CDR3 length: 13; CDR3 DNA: TGTGCCAGCAGCCCGTCGACAGACAATGAGCAGTTCTTC; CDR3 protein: CASSPSTDNEQFF
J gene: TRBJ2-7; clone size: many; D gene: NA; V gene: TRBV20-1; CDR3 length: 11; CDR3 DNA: TGCAGTGCCCAAGATGGAACCGAGCAGTACTTC; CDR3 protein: CSAQDGTEQYF
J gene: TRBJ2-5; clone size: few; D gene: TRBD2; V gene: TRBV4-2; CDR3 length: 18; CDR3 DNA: TGTGCCAGCAGCCACCCCCCCGGGACTAGCGGATTCCAAGAGACCCAGTACTTC; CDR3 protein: CASSHPPGTSGFQETQYF
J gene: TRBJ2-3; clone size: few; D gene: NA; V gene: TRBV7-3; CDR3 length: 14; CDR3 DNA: TGCGCCAGCAGCGACGGACAGAACACAGATACGCAGTATTTT; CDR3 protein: CASSDGQNTDTQYF
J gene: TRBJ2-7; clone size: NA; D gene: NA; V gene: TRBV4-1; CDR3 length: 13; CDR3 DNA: TGCGCCAGCAGCCAAGGATCTCAATACGAGCAGTACTTC; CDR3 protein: CASSQGSQYEQYF
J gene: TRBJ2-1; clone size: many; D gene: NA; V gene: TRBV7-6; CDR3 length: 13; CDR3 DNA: TGTGCCAGCAGCTTACGGGCCCGGGATGAGCAGTTCTTC; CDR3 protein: CASSLRARDEQFF
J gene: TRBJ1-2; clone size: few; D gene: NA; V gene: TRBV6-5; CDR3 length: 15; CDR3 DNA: TGTGCCAGCAAACCACTCACAGGGTTCGACTATGGCTACACCTTC; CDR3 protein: CASKPLTGFDYGYTF